The clone carrying this TCR beta chain was found once. This sample is part of a study of Ad26.COV2.S vaccination and SARS-CoV-2 variants. The CDR3 contains 15 residues. From germline, CDR1 is MGHRA and CDR2 YSYEKL. Trimming removed 4 bases at V and 0 bases at J, with 9 bases between. Sequencing was performed with immunoSEQ multiplex PCR; in TCRdb, only in-frame clones are kept and a portion is missing. The sample lists about 410,000 clones, 70% to 90% seen once, with approximately 1.9% in the top ten. Treatment here: roughly 19 received Ad26.COV2.S at low or high dose, single or two shots; several received placebo; per-sample allocation not given. Day 63 following the first vaccine or placebo injection was when the samples were taken.

The chain is built from TRBV4-1 and TRBJ2-2, with unresolved D. This TCR derives from a person between 18 and 59 years old who received the Ad26.COV2.S COVID-19 vaccine or a placebo. The sample consisted of peripheral blood, taken in a trial of Ad26.COV2.S vaccine versus placebo. CDR3 coding DNA: TGCGCCAGCAGCCTCGTTGGGGCGAACACCGGGGAGCTGTTTTTT. Its translation is CASSLVGANTGELFF.